This TCR beta chain emerged from a study of cytomegalovirus exposure and HLA in healthy donors. Turning to the study itself: Of the donors genotyped, some 400 in all, less than 90% fell in the Caucasian-associated ancestry cluster.

General study results and limits: Association with HLA alleles at 0.05 false discovery rate was found for approximately 18,000 TCR beta sequences in a later analysis. The authors enumerated over 150 TCR beta chains as linked to cytomegalovirus. The authors considered a cluster of highly shared sequence variants likely to be a sequencing artifact.

This clone was recorded a few times. The target antigen is unknown. Primers included in the PCR were 60 Vbeta and 13 Jbeta primers. Sequencing used immunoSEQ multiplex PCR; TCRdb keeps in-frame clones, though not all of them. The sample holds approximately 130,000 clones, about 86% seen once. The CDR3 is made up of 17 amino acids. Germline CDR1 is MGHRA and CDR2 is YSYEKL. V dropped 2 bases and J dropped 8; count of bases not matched to a gene: 9. The specimen was PBMCs. This chain joins TRBV4-1 and TRBJ2-2, with 12 bases matching TRBD2. The source is a woman aged 40 to 50 in good health and CMV-seronegative. This CDR3 reads CASSQPAASGRGGELFF. The CDR3 region has the DNA TGCGCCAGCAGCCAACCAGCGGCTAGCGGGAGGGGAGGGGAGCTGTTTTTT.